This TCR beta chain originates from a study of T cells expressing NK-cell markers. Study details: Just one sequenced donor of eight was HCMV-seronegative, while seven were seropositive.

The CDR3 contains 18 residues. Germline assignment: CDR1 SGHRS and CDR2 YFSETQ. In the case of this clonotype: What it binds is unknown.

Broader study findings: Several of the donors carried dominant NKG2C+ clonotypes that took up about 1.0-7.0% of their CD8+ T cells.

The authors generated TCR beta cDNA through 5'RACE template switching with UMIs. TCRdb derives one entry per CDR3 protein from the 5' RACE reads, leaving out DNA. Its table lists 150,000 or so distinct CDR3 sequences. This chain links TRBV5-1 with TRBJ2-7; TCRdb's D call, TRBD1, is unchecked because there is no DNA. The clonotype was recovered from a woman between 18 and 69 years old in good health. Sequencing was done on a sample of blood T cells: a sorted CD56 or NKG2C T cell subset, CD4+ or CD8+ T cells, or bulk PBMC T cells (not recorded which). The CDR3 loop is CASSSTPVTAGGQYEQYF.